These 24 T cell receptor beta chains came from one sample sequenced in a study of OX40 agonist ivuxolimab in advanced cancers. Sequencing was performed with immunoSEQ multiplex PCR; in TCRdb, only in-frame clones are kept and a portion is missing. The data show approximately 70,000 clones, with approximately 80% seen just once and approximately 1.5% held by the top ten. Sequences were derived from CD4+ or CD8+ T cells sorted from blood, sampled in a trial of the OX40 agonist ivuxolimab. The receptors were sampled from an adult with an advanced solid tumor such as melanoma, head and neck, liver or kidney cancer.

The chain recombines TRBV19 with TRBJ2-6, with D unclear. The CDR3 contains 11 residues. CDR1 is LNHDA, CDR2 SQIVND, per germline (reference sequence). V shed 7 bases and J shed 5 bases, with 3 bases lying between them. This CDR3 is CASTRANVLTF. In DNA form, the CDR3 reads TGTGCCAGTACCAGGGCCAACGTCCTGACTTTC.

The chain uses TRBV19 and TRBJ2-7; either TRBD1 or TRBD2 may fit D (6 bases each). The CDR3 runs to 14 residues. Germline V gene sequence: CDR1 LNHDA, CDR2 SQIVND (reference sequence). V was trimmed by 5 bases and J by 2 bases, leaving 13 bases between them. CDR3 DNA: TGTGCCAGTAGTTTATCGGGGGCTACCTACGAGCAGTACTTC. Residues: CASSLSGATYEQYF.

The V gene is TRBV2, the J gene TRBJ1-2, with unresolved D. The CDR3 length is 14 residues. CDR1 SNHLY and CDR2 FYNNEI come from the germline V gene. V was clipped by 2 bases and J by 8 bases, with 15 bases between them. Here the CDR3 DNA reads TGTGCCAGCAGTGAAACCCCAATTGCGGGGGGCTACACCTTC. It yields the protein CASSETPIAGGYTF.

The chain has TRBV7-2 and TRBJ2-3; 7 bases match TRBD1. Unmatched junction bases numbered 7, after V lost 3 bases and J lost 4 bases. From germline, CDR1 is SGHTA and CDR2 FQGNSA. This CDR3 contains 15 residues. CDR3 amino acids: CASSFSGGFADTQYF. DNA for the CDR3: TGTGCCAGCAGCTTCTCAGGGGGTTTCGCAGATACGCAGTATTTT.

This chain links TRBV5-6 with TRBJ1-3; tentatively, D is TRBD1 (5 bases). The CDR3 has 14 residues. CDR1 and CDR2 from the germline V gene are SGHDT and YYEEEE. Trimming pared 5 bases from V and 4 bases from J, leaving 13 bases between. CDR3 in amino acids: CASSRLGPGNTIYF. The CDR3 DNA reads as TGTGCCAGCAGTCGTCTGGGGCCAGGAAACACCATATATTTT.

This chain joins TRBV7-9 and TRBJ1-2; 7 positions agree with TRBD1. The CDR3 is 15 residues long. The J segment lost 4 bases and the V segment lost 0 bases, leaving 5 bases of the junction unmatched. The V gene's germline CDR1 is SEHNR and CDR2 FQNEAQ (reference sequence). The CDR3 DNA follows: TGTGCCAGCAGCTTAGCGCTCGGGACAGCCTATGGCTACACCTTC. The encoded protein is CASSLALGTAYGYTF. The full variable domain, its missing parts supplied by reference TRBV7-9 and TRBJ1-2, is DTGVSQNPRHKITKRGQNVTFRCDPISEHNRLYWYRQTLGQGPEFLTYFQNEAQLEKSRLLSDRFSAERPKGSFSTLEIQRTEQGDSAMYLCASSLALGTAYGYTFGSGTRLTVV.

In DNA form, the CDR3 reads TGTGCCAGCAGCTTAGTAGCAGGTTCGCCTGGAAACACCATATATTTT. Protein product: CASSLVAGSPGNTIYF. The chain employs TRBV7-8 and TRBJ1-3; D gene uncertain. V was trimmed by 1 base and J by 2 bases, leaving 12 bases between them. The V gene's germline CDR1 is SGHVS and CDR2 FQNEAQ. The CDR3 is 16 amino acids.

V and J are TRBV5-8 and TRBJ1-5; 8 nucleotides line up with TRBD1. This CDR3 is built from 15 residues. Unmatched junction bases numbered 8, after V lost 5 bases and J lost 4 bases. CDR1 SGHTS and CDR2 YDEGEE come from the germline V gene. In DNA, the CDR3 is TGTGCCAGCAGGTACCAGACAGGGGTAAATCAGCCCCAGCATTTT. Its protein product is CASRYQTGVNQPQHF.

For the CDR3, the DNA is TGTGCCAGCAGCACCGGACAGGGGGGTGGCTACACCTTC. Amino acid sequence: CASSTGQGGGYTF. The chain couples TRBV5-4 to TRBJ1-2, with 10 bases fitting TRBD1. Germline V gene data show CDR1 as SGHNT and CDR2 as YYREEE (reference sequence). This CDR3 has 13 amino acids. The J segment lost 7 bases and the V segment lost 4 bases, leaving 4 bases of the junction unmatched.

This clone was counted between two and nine times. This rearrangement joins TRBV30 to TRBJ2-6; D is undetermined. Germline CDR1 GTSNPN, CDR2 SVGIG (reference sequence). V was cut by 4 bases and J by 0 bases, with 4 bases left in between. The CDR3 totals 13 residues. The CDR3 loop is CAWTTSGANVLTF. The CDR3 DNA reads TGTGCCTGGACAACCTCTGGGGCCAACGTCCTGACTTTC.

The chain recombines TRBV30 with TRBJ1-6; TRBD1 might be the D (5 bases). The germline CDR1 and CDR2 sequences are GTSNPN and SVGIG (reference sequence). V lost 3 bases and J lost 0, with 9 bases in between. The CDR3 sequence is 15 residues long. For the CDR3, the DNA is TGTGCCTGGAGGGGGGTGAGCTCCTATAATTCACCCCTCCACTTT. As protein: CAWRGVSSYNSPLHF.

The chain combines TRBV6-1 with TRBJ2-6; D is ambiguous. Germline CDR1 reads MNHNS; CDR2 reads SASEGT. This CDR3 comprises 13 residues. Trimming took off 6 bases at V and 2 bases at J, with 5 bases between the two ends. The CDR3 reads CASSLAGANVLTF. The CDR3 DNA follows: TGTGCCAGCAGCTTAGCTGGGGCCAACGTCCTGACTTTC.

The chain couples TRBV5-6 to TRBJ2-7, with TRBD2 matching 10 bases. V gave up 3 bases and J gave up 0 bases; unmatched junction bases: 12. This CDR3 contains 18 residues. CDR1 and CDR2 (germline): SGHDT, YYEEEE. CDR3 amino acids: CASSSEGGLASISYEQYF. Here the CDR3 DNA reads TGTGCCAGCAGCTCGGAGGGGGGACTAGCGTCTATCTCCTACGAGCAGTACTTC.

CDR3 nucleotide sequence: TGTGCCAGCAGCCAACAAGGACTAGCTCCCAACAATGAGCAGTTCTTC. It translates to CASSQQGLAPNNEQFF. The rearrangement links TRBV14 to TRBJ2-1, with TRBD2 identical over 8 bases. V shed 2 bases, J shed 5 bases, and the junction held 8 bases outside the gene matches. CDR1 is SGHDN and CDR2 is FVKESK in the germline V gene. The CDR3 runs 16 residues.

The chain couples TRBV19 to TRBJ1-2, with 7 bases lining up with TRBD1. The V gene end was trimmed by 10 bases and the J gene end by 4 bases; junction bases not matched to a gene: 12. The CDR3 contains 14 residues. CDR1 is LNHDA and CDR2 is SQIVND in the germline V gene (reference sequence). Written as DNA, the CDR3 is TGTGCCACCACCGGGACAGCAACCGGCTATGGCTACACCTTC. Amino acid sequence: CATTGTATGYGYTF.

The chain couples TRBV18 to TRBJ1-2; the match to TRBD1 covers 8 bases. In germline, CDR1 is KGHSH, CDR2 LQKENI. V lost 0 bases and J lost 6; bases outside the gene matches: 6. This CDR3 has 15 residues. DNA of the CDR3: TGTGCCAGCTCACCACCGGGCAGGGGGCAGGATGGCTACACCTTC. Residues: CASSPPGRGQDGYTF.

Notes on this clone: A read error may produce the germline difference seen at one junction end. The V call is TRBV7-3, the J call TRBJ1-2; D not certain. This CDR3 contains 16 residues. CDR1 is SGHTA and CDR2 is FQGTGA in the germline V gene. The CDR3 spells CASSQDSAGGYYGYTF. Written as DNA, the CDR3 is TGCGCCAGCAGCCAAGATTCGGCAGGAGGGTACTATGGCTACACCTTC.

The chain combines TRBV7-9 with TRBJ2-5; 11 bases map to TRBD2. Per the germline V gene, CDR1 is SEHNR and CDR2 is FQNEAQ (reference sequence). The CDR3 runs to 16 residues. The V segment lost 5 bases and the J segment 2 bases; nucleotides outside the gene matches: 7. The CDR3 DNA reads TGTGCCAGCAGCCCTAGACTAGCGGGGAGACAAGAGACCCAGTACTTC. Its protein product is CASSPRLAGRQETQYF.

This chain uses TRBV7-2 with TRBJ1-2, with TRBD1 matching over 9 bases. This CDR3 has 14 amino acids. CDR1 SGHTA and CDR2 FQGNSA come from the germline V gene. With V trimmed by 6 bases and J by 7 bases, 9 bases remained unmatched. For the CDR3, the DNA is TGTGCCAGCAGGAGCACAGGGGGCTCTAGTGGCTACACCTTC. It yields the protein CASRSTGGSSGYTF.

The chain carries TRBV19 and TRBJ1-5, with TRBD1 matching 7 bases. The CDR3 consists of 16 residues. Germline CDR1 LNHDA, CDR2 SQIVND (reference sequence). V shed 3 bases, J shed 2 bases, and the junction held 7 bases outside the gene matches. The CDR3, as DNA: TGTGCCAGTAGTATTCTAGGGGGCTGGGGCAATCAGCCCCAGCATTTT. Translation gives CASSILGGWGNQPQHF.

This sequence joins TRBV5-1 and TRBJ1-6; D not certain. This CDR3 spans 15 amino acids. Germline CDR1 SGHRS, CDR2 YFSETQ. Trimming removed 1 base from V and 2 bases from J, with 7 bases in between. The CDR3 loop is CASSLREAYNSPLHF. CDR3 nucleotides: TGCGCCAGCAGCTTGCGGGAAGCCTATAATTCACCCCTCCACTTT.

The rearrangement links TRBV7-2 to TRBJ2-3, with D unclear. Germline CDR1 is SGHTA and CDR2 is FQGNSA. V lost 8 bases to trimming and J lost 4 bases, with 7 bases between them. The CDR3 loop spans 11 amino acids. This chain's CDR3 is CASALSDTQYF. As DNA, the CDR3 is TGTGCCAGCGCGCTCTCAGATACGCAGTATTTT. The full variable domain, completed using reference TRBV7-2 and TRBJ2-3, is GAGVSQSPSNKVTEKGKDVELRCDPISGHTALYWYRQSLGQGLEFLIYFQGNSAPDKSGLPSDRFSAERTGGSVSTLTIQRTQQEDSAVYLCASALSDTQYFGPGTRLTVL.

The CDR3 protein is CASMYWGGRDSPLHF. The CDR3 DNA is TGTGCCAGCATGTACTGGGGGGGAAGGGATTCACCCCTCCACTTT. The chain carries TRBV2 and TRBJ1-6; tentatively, D is TRBD1 (5 bases). CDR1 and CDR2 (germline): SNHLY, FYNNEI. V was trimmed by 7 bases and J by 8 bases, leaving 18 bases between them. The CDR3 runs to 15 residues.

J is TRBJ1-2 and V is TRBV19; D gene uncertain. V was shortened by 0 bases and J by 4 bases, with 15 bases between the two germline ends. Per germline, CDR1 LNHDA and CDR2 SQIVND (reference sequence). This CDR3 is 16 amino acids long. The CDR3 DNA is TGTGCCAGTAGTATAGATGGTCCGGGGTCGACCTATGGCTACACCTTC. Translation: CASSIDGPGSTYGYTF.